The T cell receptor beta chain under discussion was sequenced for a study of blood T cells in healthy people across ages. A second PCR of roughly 6 to 12 cycles used a sample-barcoded 5' primer and a J-beta primer mix. MiXCR, run by TCRdb on the 5' RACE reads, gives a single entry per CDR3 protein. The sample yields roughly 500,000 distinct CDR3 sequences, about 25% seen once. This clonotype was seen only a few times. With V trimmed by 6 bases and J by 13 bases, 4 bases remained unmatched. The CDR3 has 12 amino acids. Germline V gene data show CDR1 as MDHEN and CDR2 as SYDVKM. This sample also appeared in a second study, on T cells of mothers and their children. That report notes: The people who donated were three healthy Caucasian mothers and their six children. The output of TCR recombination is shaped by thymic selection similarly in related and unrelated pairs. Related pairs of mothers and children showed slightly higher, non-significant overlap versus unrelated pairs. There was no detection of any persistent microchimeric T cell clones.

The TCR originated in a boy aged 5-17 years in good health. Sample: blood. The chain carries TRBV28 and TRBJ1-6; 9 bases are shared with TRBD1. The CDR3 sequence is CASRTGGGPLHF. The CDR3 DNA sequence: TGTGCCAGCAGGACAGGGGGTGGGCCCCTCCACTTT.